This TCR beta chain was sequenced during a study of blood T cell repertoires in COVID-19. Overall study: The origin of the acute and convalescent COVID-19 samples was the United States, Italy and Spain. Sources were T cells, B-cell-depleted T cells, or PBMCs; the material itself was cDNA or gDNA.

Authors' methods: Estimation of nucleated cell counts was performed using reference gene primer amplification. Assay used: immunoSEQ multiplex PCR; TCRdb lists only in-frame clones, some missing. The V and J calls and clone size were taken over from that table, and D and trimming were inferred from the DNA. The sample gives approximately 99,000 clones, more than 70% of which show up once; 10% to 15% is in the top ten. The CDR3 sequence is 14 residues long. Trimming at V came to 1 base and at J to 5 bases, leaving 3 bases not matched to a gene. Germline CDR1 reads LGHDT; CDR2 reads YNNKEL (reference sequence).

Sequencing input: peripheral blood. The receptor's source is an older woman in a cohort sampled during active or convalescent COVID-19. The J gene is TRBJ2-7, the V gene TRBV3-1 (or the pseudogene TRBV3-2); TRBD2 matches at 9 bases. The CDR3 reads CASSQGAGGHEQYF. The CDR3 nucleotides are TGTGCCAGCAGCCAAGGGGCGGGAGGGCACGAGCAGTACTTC.